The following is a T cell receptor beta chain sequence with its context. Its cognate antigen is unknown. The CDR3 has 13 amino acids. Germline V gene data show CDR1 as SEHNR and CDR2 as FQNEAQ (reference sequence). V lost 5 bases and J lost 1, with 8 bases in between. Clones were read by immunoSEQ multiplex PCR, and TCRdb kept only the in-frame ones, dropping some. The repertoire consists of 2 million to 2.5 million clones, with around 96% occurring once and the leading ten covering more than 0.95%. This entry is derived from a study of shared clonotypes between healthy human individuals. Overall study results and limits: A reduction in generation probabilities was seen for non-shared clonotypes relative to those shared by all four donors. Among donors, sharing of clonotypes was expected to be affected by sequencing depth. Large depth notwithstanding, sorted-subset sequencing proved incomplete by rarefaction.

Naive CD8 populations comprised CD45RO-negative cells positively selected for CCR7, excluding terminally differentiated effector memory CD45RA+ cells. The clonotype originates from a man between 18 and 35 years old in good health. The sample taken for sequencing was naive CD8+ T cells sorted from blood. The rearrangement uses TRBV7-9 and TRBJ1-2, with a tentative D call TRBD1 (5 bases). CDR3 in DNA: TGTGCCAGCAGCCCGACAGATAACTATGGCTACACCTTC. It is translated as CASSPTDNYGYTF.